Reported below is one TCR beta chain. This clone's antigen is unknown. No qualities accompany the bases; no much larger clone lies one base away. To sequence the TCRbeta CDR3 region, genomic DNA was isolated from the sorted cells. TCRbeta CDR3 regions were sequenced using the immunoSEQ Assay. The source is immuneACCESS, and TCRdb retained only in-frame sequences with V and J called. Part of the clones is not carried over; for the studies checked, unresolved V genes explain less than half of this, and the remainder is unexplained. For this sample there are 65,000 to 95,000 clones; roughly 80% appear just once. The top ten clonotypes cover 0.45% to 0.6% of the sample. The trial excluded patients who had a history of autoimmune disease or who were on systemic immunosuppression. Peripheral blood for TCR sequencing was drawn from every dose cohort at baseline, at cycle 4 day 1 and at cycle 7 day 1. The samples were drawn from a first-in-human, open-label, multicenter phase I dose-escalation trial of ivuxolimab. Adults with locally advanced or metastatic head and neck squamous cell, hepatocellular, melanoma or renal cell carcinoma were enrolled in the trial. Before TCR sequencing, CD4+ and CD8+ T cells were separately sorted from peripheral blood.

This sample is drawn from a study of OX40 agonist ivuxolimab in advanced cancers. Background on the whole study: Ivuxolimab was an agonistic, fully human IgG2 monoclonal antibody directed against OX40 (CD134), a costimulatory receptor. Intravenous ivuxolimab was administered to patients every 2 weeks at six dose levels: 0.01, 0.1, 0.3, 1.5, 3 and 10 mg/kg. Of the roughly 50 dose-escalation patients, hepatocellular carcinoma was present in about 20, melanoma in approximately 15, renal cell carcinoma in 9 and head and neck cancer in 9. A male proportion of 82.7% and a mean age of 60 years, ranging from 23 to 79, were recorded for the dose-escalation cohort. Patients were allowed to have had prior anti-PD-1, anti-PD-L1 or anti-CTLA-4 therapy, and approximately 40% of the dose-escalation patients had previously received checkpoint inhibitors. Partial responses occurred in three dose-escalation patients: two with cutaneous melanoma and one with hepatocellular carcinoma. The purpose of peripheral TCRbeta sequencing was to test whether ivuxolimab changed TCR sequence diversity and led to clonal T-cell expansion. The paper describes the monotherapy dose-escalation part (N of about 52 patients) of the phase I trial of ivuxolimab. What the authors observed across the whole study: After ivuxolimab, expanded clones were on average more numerous among CD8+ T cells than among CD4+ T cells. Clonal expansion of both CD4+ and CD8+ blood T cells was observed from baseline to week 6 at doses 0.1 to 3.0 mg/kg. Low levels of normalized T-cell clonal expansion were also seen in some patients who did not respond. In the 0.1-3.0 mg/kg groups, partial responders were among the patients with the lowest normalized peripheral clonal expansion, particularly in CD8+ T cells. Antigen specificity was not determined for the clonally expanded peripheral T cells.

V is clipped by 7 bases and J by 5 bases, and the sequence between their germline boundaries is 17 bases long. CDR1 MDHEN and CDR2 SYDVKM were looked up in the germline V gene. The CDR3 sequence holds 14 residues, the cysteine and phenylalanine included. Only the CDR3 DNA stays, 42 bases, in frame from base 1. The chain joins TRBV28 to TRBJ1-1; there is no confident call for the D gene. Sequenced here: CD4+ or CD8+ T cells sorted from blood, sampled in a trial of the OX40 agonist ivuxolimab. The clonotype was recovered from an adult with an advanced solid tumor such as melanoma, head and neck, liver or kidney cancer. The DNA sequence follows: TGTGCCAGCACCCCCCCGGGGTCGAGGACTGAAGCTTTCTTT. It codes for CASTPPGSRTEAFF.